The 10 T cell receptor beta chains presented below share a single source sample, sequenced in a study of T-cell memory formation after mild COVID-19. TCRdb reprocessed the 5' RACE reads via MiXCR and lists one record per CDR3 protein. This table has about 610,000 distinct CDR3 sequences, 15% to 20% appearing once. Material for sequencing was PBMCs or a T cell subset sorted from them (not recorded which). These receptors were obtained from an adult woman who had mild COVID-19 (a few samples of this study predate the infection). Cell type and time point are not known.

The rearrangement links TRBV12-3 or TRBV12-4 to TRBJ2-3; D perhaps matches TRBD2 (6 bases). V lost 6 bases and J lost 2, with 15 bases in between. The CDR3 length is 15 residues. The chain's CDR3 is CASSPAGFPTDTQYF. As DNA, the CDR3 is TGTGCCAGCAGCCCGGCGGGGTTCCCCACAGATACGCAGTATTTT.

Many counts were recorded for this clonotype. The CDR3 here is CASSEGLATNEQFF. DNA for the CDR3: TGTGCCAGCAGTGAAGGTCTAGCCACCAATGAGCAGTTCTTC. J is TRBJ2-1 and V is TRBV6-1, with a weak D call TRBD2 (5 bases). CDR1 and CDR2 (germline): MNHNS, SASEGT. The CDR3 totals 14 residues. The ends were cut back, 1 base at V and 6 bases at J, with 10 bases in the middle.

This sequence joins TRBV2 and TRBJ2-3, with a possible D match to TRBD2 (5 bases). V lost 6 bases to trimming and J lost 4 bases, with 17 bases between them. Germline values: CDR1 SNHLY, CDR2 FYNNEI. The CDR3 runs to 15 residues. CDR3 protein: CASRLGTRTPDTQYF. The CDR3 DNA reads TGTGCCAGCAGATTGGGCACTAGGACTCCAGATACGCAGTATTTT.

The rearrangement links TRBV5-1 to TRBJ2-2, with D possibly being TRBD2 (5 bases). V was cut by 2 bases and J by 5 bases, with 13 bases left in between. This CDR3 is 15 amino acids long. CDR1 is SGHRS, CDR2 YFSETQ, per germline. The CDR3 reads CASSFDLAATGELFF. The CDR3 DNA follows: TGCGCCAGCAGCTTTGATCTAGCCGCGACCGGGGAGCTGTTTTTT.

The chain has TRBV4-1 and TRBJ1-4, with 9 nucleotides matching TRBD1. The CDR3 extends over 15 amino acids. The ends lost 1 base at V and 8 bases at J; junction bases unmatched: 5. Germline V gene data show CDR1 as MGHRA and CDR2 as YSYEKL. In DNA, the CDR3 is TGCGCCAGCAGCCAAGTCCCTACAGGGGGCGAAAAACTGTTTTTT. Protein sequence: CASSQVPTGGEKLFF.

This clonotype has a handful of counts. The genes are TRBV5-1 and TRBJ1-4; no firm D call. This CDR3 has 15 residues. Trimming took 3 bases from V and 2 from J, leaving 11 bases between them. CDR1 is SGHRS and CDR2 is YFSETQ in the germline V gene. CDR3 coding DNA: TGCGCCAGCAGCTGGCAGTGGCGGACTAATGAAAAACTGTTTTTT. Its protein product is CASSWQWRTNEKLFF.

The chain couples TRBV19 to TRBJ2-1; D is unclear. The germline V and J ends were trimmed by 1 base and 4 bases, with 14 bases remaining between them. CDR3 length equals 16 residues. Germline loops: CDR1 LNHDA, CDR2 SQIVND (reference sequence). CDR3 nucleotides: TGTGCCAGTAGTATAGGACCTCTGGACCATTACAATGAGCAGTTCTTC. Translating it yields CASSIGPLDHYNEQFF.

The rearrangement joins TRBV12-3 or TRBV12-4 to TRBJ2-7; possible D gene TRBD1, 6 bases. V was trimmed by 4 bases and J by 6 bases, leaving 16 bases between them. This CDR3 contains 14 residues. CDR3 sequence (DNA): TGTGCCAGCAGTTCGTCTCTTAGCAGGGGCGAGCAGTACTTC. Protein product: CASSSSLSRGEQYF.

This clonotype was found many times. One end of the junction fails to match germline, which may point to a read error. This rearrangement joins TRBV7-9 to TRBJ1-2; TRBD1 matches at 7 bases. The length of the CDR3 is 11 residues. Germline assignment: CDR1 SEHNR and CDR2 FQNEAQ (reference sequence). CDR3 nucleotide sequence: TGTGCCAGCAGCTCCAGCCGATCGGGACAGTTC. As protein: CASSSSRSGQF. Full variable domain (remainder filled in from reference TRBV7-9 and TRBJ1-2): DTGVSQNPRHKITKRGQNVTFRCDPISEHNRLYWYRQTLGQGPEFLTYFQNEAQLEKSRLLSDRFSAERPKGSFSTLEIQRTEQGDSAMYLCASSSSRSGQFGSGTRLTVV.

This sequence joins TRBV7-2 and TRBJ2-4, with D perhaps TRBD1 or TRBD2 (5 bases each). CDR1 is SGHTA and CDR2 is FQGNSA in the germline V gene. Trimming removed 1 base from V and 0 bases from J, with 13 bases in between. The CDR3 runs 17 residues. This CDR3 is CASSLGMGVLAKNIQYF. As DNA, the CDR3 is TGTGCCAGCAGCTTAGGGATGGGGGTACTAGCCAAAAACATTCAGTACTTC. The full variable domain, rest sourced from reference TRBV7-2 and TRBJ2-4, is GAGVSQSPSNKVTEKGKDVELRCDPISGHTALYWYRQSLGQGLEFLIYFQGNSAPDKSGLPSDRFSAERTGGSVSTLTIQRTQQEDSAVYLCASSLGMGVLAKNIQYFGAGTRLSVL.